The 19 T cell receptor beta chains below were found in one sample sequenced in a study of spatial heterogeneity in lung cancer (dated by TCRdb to between 2018 and 2021). Libraries came from 5' RACE. Instrument used: NextSeq 500. TCRdb redid the processing of the public reads, applying fastp at Q25 and MiXCR, and retained in-frame beta chains. Records with the same CDR3 protein are collapsed into one entry carrying the most frequent genes and DNA. For this sample the table gives 45,000 to 55,000 distinct CDR3 sequences, of which roughly 5% were detected only once. The ten largest account for approximately 12% of the sample. The time point label of this sample denotes: sample taken at primary tumor resection. Sample: PBMCs, taken at surgery. Receptors originate from a male donor with early-stage non-small cell lung cancer.

This clonotype was seen many times. The chain combines TRBV12-3 or TRBV12-4 with TRBJ2-7; 8 bases map to TRBD1. This CDR3 comprises 15 residues. J lost 3 bases, V lost 3 bases, and 7 bases had no gene match. CDR3 nucleotide sequence: TGTGCCAGCAGTTTCGGCGGAGACAGGGGCTACGAGCAGTACTTC. Protein: CASSFGGDRGYEQYF.

This clonotype was recorded many times. V gene TRBV7-9 combines with J gene TRBJ1-2; 7 bases line up with TRBD1. After removal of 2 bases from V and 2 bases from J, the junction contained 8 bases not matched to a gene. CDR1 is SEHNR, CDR2 FQNEAQ, per germline (reference sequence). CDR3 length: 16 residues. DNA for the CDR3: TGTGCCAGCAGCTTATTGACCCGGACAGGAAACTATGGCTACACCTTC. This sequence encodes CASSLLTRTGNYGYTF.

The sample holds many counts of this clonotype. The rearrangement uses TRBV7-8 and TRBJ2-7; TRBD1 is a possible D gene (6 bases). This CDR3 contains 13 residues. From germline, CDR1 is SGHVS and CDR2 FQNEAQ. Trimming took off 3 bases at V and 2 bases at J, with 8 bases between the two ends. CDR3 sequence reads: CASSFRGPYEQYF. The CDR3 nucleotides read TGTGCCAGCAGCTTCAGGGGCCCCTACGAGCAGTACTTC.

At least ten counts were recorded for this clonotype. This rearrangement joins TRBV9 to TRBJ2-1; no reliable D call. CDR1 is SGDLS and CDR2 is YYNGEE in the germline V gene. The CDR3 covers 16 residues. Trimming cost V 4 bases and J 2 bases, with 16 bases left between them. CDR3 nucleotides: TGTGCCAGCAGCCCCCGGCTTCTGCGGACCTACAATGAGCAGTTCTTC. Translation: CASSPRLLRTYNEQFF.

This clonotype was seen more than once but under ten times. The rearrangement joins TRBV19 to TRBJ1-5; 10 bases are a match to TRBD1. Germline CDR1 LNHDA, CDR2 SQIVND (reference sequence). The CDR3 consists of 15 residues. The junction had 10 bases not matched to a gene; V was cut back by 10 bases and J by 4 bases. CDR3: CATGQGESVNQPQHF. DNA of the CDR3: TGTGCCACAGGACAGGGGGAGAGCGTAAATCAGCCCCAGCATTTT.

This clonotype was observed at least ten times. V is TRBV7-8 and J is TRBJ2-5, with 14 bases aligning to TRBD2. Germline values: CDR1 SGHVS, CDR2 FQNEAQ. J lost 5 bases, V lost 5 bases, and 10 bases had no gene match. This CDR3 has 17 residues. The CDR3 region has the DNA TGTGCCAGCAGCCGGGGGACTAGCGGGAGTCAAAGGGAGACCCAGTACTTC. It specifies CASSRGTSGSQRETQYF. Full variable domain (rest looked up from reference TRBV7-8 and TRBJ2-5): GAGVSQSPRYKVAKRGQDVALRCDPISGHVSLFWYQQALGQGPEFLTYFQNEAQLDKSGLPSDRFFAERPEGSVSTLKIQRTQQEDSAVYLCASSRGTSGSQRETQYFGPGTRLLVL.

This clonotype occurred many times. V and J are TRBV19 and TRBJ1-6, with D possibly matching TRBD1 (5 bases). This CDR3 is 14 amino acids long. V was cut by 4 bases and J by 10 bases, with 14 bases left in between. Germline V CDR1 and CDR2: LNHDA, SQIVND (reference sequence). The CDR3 sequence is CASSNRDHGSPLHF. The DNA for the CDR3 is TGTGCCAGTAGTAACCGGGACCACGGATCACCCCTCCACTTT.

This clonotype has a count of ten or more. The rearrangement joins TRBV29-1 to TRBJ2-7; 10 positions match TRBD1. The trim removed 7 bases at V and 2 bases at J, leaving 8 bases unmatched. The length of the CDR3 is 14 residues. Germline V gene data show CDR1 as SQVTM and CDR2 as ANQGSEA. The CDR3 sequence: CSADSGTGAYEQYF. CDR3 coding DNA: TGCAGCGCTGACTCCGGGACAGGGGCCTACGAGCAGTACTTC.

This clonotype was seen many times. This chain links TRBV20-1 with TRBJ2-4, with TRBD2 as a possible D gene (7 bases). Germline loops: CDR1 DFQATT, CDR2 SNEGSKA (reference sequence). The V gene lost 1 base and the J gene lost 5 bases, with 15 bases spanning the gap. This CDR3 is built from 15 residues. The chain's CDR3 is CSARVGGLAQNIQYF. The CDR3 DNA reads TGCAGTGCTAGAGTCGGGGGGCTTGCACAAAACATTCAGTACTTC.

This clonotype was recorded many times. The V call is TRBV7-2, the J call TRBJ1-1; D is uncertain. The CDR3 totals 14 residues. V dropped 1 base and J dropped 1 base, with 7 bases sitting between them. Germline values: CDR1 SGHTA, CDR2 FQGNSA. The CDR3 DNA reads as TGTGCCAGCAGCTTAGGGATCGCGAACACTGAAGCTTTCTTT. This codes for CASSLGIANTEAFF.

This clonotype was found many times. This chain links TRBV7-9 with TRBJ1-2; 9 bases fit TRBD1. CDR3 size: 13 residues. Losses at the gene ends were 4 bases for V and 13 bases for J; bases not matched to a gene: 10. From germline, CDR1 is SEHNR and CDR2 FQNEAQ (reference sequence). The CDR3 DNA is TGTGCCAGCAGCTGGAGCGAGACAGGGGGGGTCACCTTC. Protein: CASSWSETGGVTF.

This clonotype was counted many times. V usage is TRBV7-2 and J usage is TRBJ1-6; TRBD1 agrees at 8 bases. Losses at the gene ends were 5 bases for V and 4 bases for J; bases not matched to a gene: 10. This CDR3 is 17 amino acids long. Germline values: CDR1 SGHTA, CDR2 FQGNSA. This CDR3 reads CASSGNLQGVYNSPLHF. In DNA form, the CDR3 reads TGTGCCAGCAGCGGAAACCTACAGGGGGTTTATAATTCACCCCTCCACTTT.

This clonotype was found a few times. This chain links TRBV20-1 with TRBJ2-3; 8 bases are a match to TRBD2. Germline V gives CDR1 DFQATT, CDR2 SNEGSKA (reference sequence). This CDR3 is built from 14 residues. V lost 3 bases to trimming and J lost 2 bases; unmatched junction nucleotides: 4. The CDR3: CSASREGLTDTQYF. The CDR3 region has the DNA TGCAGTGCTAGTCGGGAGGGCCTCACAGATACGCAGTATTTT.

This clonotype has ten or more counts. The genes are TRBV9 and TRBJ2-3, with 14 bases that match TRBD2. V dropped 3 bases and J dropped 5; count of bases not matched to a gene: 5. The CDR3 covers 16 residues. Germline V CDR1 and CDR2: SGDLS, YYNGEE. The CDR3 reads CASSAGTSGRGDTQYF. The CDR3 DNA sequence: TGTGCCAGCAGCGCCGGGACTAGCGGGAGAGGAGATACGCAGTATTTT.

This clonotype was seen repeatedly, ten times or more. The V call is TRBV3-1, the J call TRBJ2-2; unclear D gene. CDR1 and CDR2 from the germline V gene are LGHDT and YNNKEL (reference sequence). V was shortened by 4 bases and J by 0 bases, with 15 bases between the two germline ends. The CDR3 consists of 17 residues. This CDR3 is CASSLGVTLANTGELFF. The CDR3 coding sequence is TGTGCCAGCAGCCTTGGTGTGACACTTGCGAACACCGGGGAGCTGTTTTTT.

By share, this clonotype counts as medium-sized. The V and J genes are TRBV29-1 and TRBJ1-1; TRBD1 is a possible D gene (5 bases). The CDR3 runs 12 residues. Trimming stripped 4 bases from V and 4 bases from J, with 10 bases between. CDR1 and CDR2 from the germline V gene are SQVTM and ANQGSEA. The DNA of the CDR3 is TGCAGCGTTGCCCCCGGGGGCACTGAAGCTTTCTTT. This encodes CSVAPGGTEAFF.

The sample holds many counts of this clonotype. This chain connects TRBV28 to TRBJ2-7; D is possibly TRBD1 or TRBD2 (5 bases each). The CDR3 is made up of 17 amino acids. Germline CDR1 reads MDHEN; CDR2 reads SYDVKM. V lost 6 bases and J lost 0, with 21 bases in between. CDR3 bases: TGTGCCAGCAGCTCCTGGGGGTCGGTTTCGAGCTCCTACGAGCAGTACTTC. It is translated as CASSSWGSVSSSYEQYF.

This clonotype was observed at least ten times. CDR3 sequence reads: CASSQSGIAYEQYF. The CDR3 DNA sequence: TGTGCCAGCAGCCAATCAGGGATCGCCTACGAGCAGTACTTC. The J gene is TRBJ2-7, the V gene TRBV7-9, with D perhaps TRBD1 (5 bases). Deletions cut 5 bases from V and 2 bases from J, with 13 bases between. Germline CDR1 reads SEHNR; CDR2 reads FQNEAQ (reference sequence). The CDR3 is 14 residues long. Full variable domain (outside the CDR3, taken from reference TRBV7-9 and TRBJ2-7): DTGVSQNPRHKITKRGQNVTFRCDPISEHNRLYWYRQTLGQGPEFLTYFQNEAQLEKSRLLSDRFSAERPKGSFSTLEIQRTEQGDSAMYLCASSQSGIAYEQYFGPGTRLTVT.

At least ten counts were recorded for this clonotype. This rearrangement joins TRBV2 to TRBJ2-1; possible D gene TRBD2, 6 bases. CDR3 length: 13 amino acids. From germline, CDR1 is SNHLY and CDR2 FYNNEI. V dropped 7 bases and J dropped 3 bases, with 10 bases sitting between them. The CDR3 coding sequence is TGTGCCAGCATTAGGACTAACTACAATGAGCAGTTCTTC. This encodes CASIRTNYNEQFF.